Described below is a single TCR beta chain sequence and its context. This clone was recorded once. The specificity of this receptor is unknown. It has no much larger one-base neighbor in the sample; base qualities were not kept. The germline ends are 9 bases apart after V is trimmed by 3 bases and J by 4 bases. The CDR1 and CDR2 encoded by the germline V gene are SGHVS and FNYEAQ. The CDR3 contains 13 residues, cysteine and phenylalanine counted. Kept here is only the CDR3 DNA, which spans 39 bases and is read in frame from base 1. TCRbeta CDR3 regions were sequenced with the immunoSEQ Assay. After extraction, genomic DNA underwent amplification by bias-controlled multiplex PCR, followed by high-throughput sequencing. Per the source publication's procedure: To quantify the absolute abundance of every unique TCRbeta CDR3 region, sequences were collapsed and filtered. T cell fraction was estimated by normalizing TCRbeta template counts to usable DNA, which was measured by amplifying reference genes present in all nucleated cells. Repertoire TCRs were annotated as SARS-CoV-2-specific by exact matching of V gene, CDR3 amino acid sequence and J gene to a known reactive TCR set. The reference SARS-CoV-2 TCR set was obtained from MIRA and was filtered for enrichment in COVID-19-positive ImmuneCODE repertoires, whereby public or cross-reactive TCRs were removed. Based on the MIRA antigens, annotated TCRs were further analysed at the level of specific ORF or position within ORF. Breadth was defined as annotated unique rearrangements over total unique productive rearrangements; depth was the summed frequency of those rearrangements. Two-sided Wilcoxon rank-sum tests were used to compare TCR breadth between groups. The table was pulled from immuneACCESS by TCRdb, which kept in-frame rearrangements only. Such tables lose some clones; where checked, under half of the loss comes from unresolved V genes, and the rest has no known cause. V and J calls plus clone size are reproduced from that table; the DNA served to infer D and trimming. This sample has some 290,000 clones in its table, and approximately 86% of those were observed once. Jointly, the top ten make up 2.1% of the sample.

In light of the paper, this sample's treatment or condition label describes: about 20 received Ad26.COV2.S at low or high dose, single or two shots; about 5 received placebo; per-sample allocation not given. For vaccine and placebo recipients, the sequenced repertoires came from samples collected on day 63 after the first injection. In Cohort 1b, fewer than 30 adults aged 18-55 years were enrolled at a single site in Boston, USA, between 29 July and 7 August 2020. Ad26.COV2.S consisted of a replication-incompetent adenovirus type 26 vector by which a prefusion-stabilized SARS-CoV-2 spike protein from the original Wuhan strain was expressed. This record belongs to a study of Ad26.COV2.S vaccination and SARS-CoV-2 variants (dated by TCRdb to about 2021). As for the study more broadly: Donors in the vaccine arm were drawn from COV1001, a multicentre, randomized, double-blind, placebo-controlled phase I-IIa trial testing Ad26.COV2.S in healthy adults. Dosing of Ad26.COV2.S was intramuscular, at either 5x10^10 or 1x10^11 viral particles, delivered as one shot or as two shots spaced 56 days apart. The specificity and breadth of SARS-CoV-2-reactive T cell receptors after Ad26.COV2.S vaccination were assessed by TCRbeta repertoire sequencing. A total of around 32 samples were included in the TCR-sequenced set, comprising around 19 Ad26.COV2.S vaccine recipients, 5 placebo recipients and 8 SARS-CoV-2 convalescent individuals. Trial participants were randomized into five groups of five, in which low-dose or high-dose Ad26.COV2.S was given once or twice, or placebo was given on both occasions. Blinding of investigators to trial group allocation was maintained during experiments and outcome assessment. General findings and caveats noted by the study authors: It was noted by the authors that total T cell responses may have been underestimated by the TCR breadth and depth analyses. Vaccine and placebo recipients had similar non-spike TCR breadth, a finding consistent with the vaccine containing only spike. After vaccination, spike-specific CD8+ and CD4+ T cell responses were reported to show substantial breadth. Comparing responses between vaccine doses or regimens was not something the study was powered to do. Ad26.COV2.S recipients had higher spike-specific TCR breadth than placebo recipients (P = 0.0014).

This material consisted of peripheral blood, taken in a trial of Ad26.COV2.S vaccine versus placebo. This sequence was found in a person aged 18 to 65 who received the Ad26.COV2.S COVID-19 vaccine or a placebo. The rearranged chain carries TRBV7-6 and TRBJ1-2; the D gene is perhaps TRBD1, on 6 matching bases. The CDR3 protein sequence reads: CASSLVGGYGYTF. In nucleotide form, the sequence is TGTGCCAGCAGCTTGGTAGGGGGCTATGGCTACACCTTC.